This entry lists 2 T cell receptor beta chains sequenced from one sample in a study of T cell repertoires in cytomegalovirus infection. TCRdb recomputed calls from the reads with MiXCR, one row per CDR3 protein. The sample has approximately 550,000 distinct CDR3 sequences, 16% seen once. The material sequenced was CD8+ T cells from PBMCs. The receptor set was obtained from a human donor in good health (CMV status not recorded). Some clones in this sample may be carry-over from other donors' samples.

On this clonotype itself: The junction departs from the called germline gene at one end, perhaps through a read error. J is TRBJ2-7 and V is TRBV2, with D maybe TRBD2 (6 bases). The CDR3 is 12 amino acids. Germline values: CDR1 SNHLY, CDR2 FYNNEI. In nucleotides, the CDR3 is TGTGCCAGCAGACCGGGACTGGGTTGGATCTTCTTC. It translates to CASRPGLGWIFF.

The chain is built from TRBV19 and TRBJ1-5; D is perhaps TRBD1 (5 bases). Trimming took off 5 bases at V and 5 bases at J, with 10 bases between the two ends. This CDR3 spans 13 amino acids. In germline, CDR1 is LNHDA, CDR2 SQIVND (reference sequence). This CDR3 is CASSQGFHQPQHF. DNA for the CDR3: TGTGCCAGTAGTCAGGGATTTCATCAGCCCCAGCATTTT.